This T cell receptor (beta chain) emerged from a study of T cells after yellow fever vaccination. Study background: SMART-Seq v4 Ultra Low Input prepared the low-cell-number fractions.

Between the trimmed V and J ends, which lost 0 bases and 0 bases, there was a span of 11 bases. The CDR3 extends over 16 amino acids. Germline V gene data show CDR1 as SGHRS and CDR2 as YFSETQ. The table lists this clonotype with a few counts. As yet, its antigen is unknown. They built TCR cDNA with 5'RACE template switching, a step that put in a universal primer site and UMIs. From the 5' RACE reads, TCRdb called clonotypes with MiXCR, one entry per CDR3 protein. Of around 340,000 distinct CDR3 sequences detected, 12% appear once; the ten largest clones hold 2.5% to 4%. General observations from the study: The booster saw the reappearance of most primary-vaccination clones (roughly 97% CD4, around 88% CD8). Shared CD4/CD8 clonotypes were a small share, likely from convergent recombination.

The sample here was CD4+ T cells sorted from PBMCs, taken 15 days after the yellow fever booster vaccination. The origin of this receptor is a man between 18 and 35 years old who received the YFV17D yellow fever vaccine. This sequence joins TRBV5-1 and TRBJ2-3; D perhaps matches TRBD2 (6 bases). The CDR3 DNA sequence: TGCGCCAGCAGCTTGGTGGGACTTCCTAGCACAGATACGCAGTATTTT. This encodes CASSLVGLPSTDTQYF.